Listed below are T cell receptor beta chains from one sample, sequenced in a study of blood T cells in healthy people across ages. TCRdb processed the 5' RACE reads anew with MiXCR; each CDR3 protein has one entry. Among over 1,500,000 distinct CDR3 sequences listed, 40% to 55% were seen once. Sequenced sample: blood. The receptors were gathered from a woman between 40 and 55 years old in good health. Both conserved end residues are part of each CDR3. D genes are given only for firm matches. Clone size, where shown, is once, few, many, or a class for clones that have expanded.

DNA,CDR3,J,V,size,D
TGTGCCAGCAGTCTAGGGGTCGGGGTTAGCGGGGGCCAAGAGACCCAGTACTTC,CASSLGVGVSGGQETQYF,TRBJ2-5,TRBV27,-,TRBD2
TGTGCCAGCAGCCGCGAAAGGACGCTTAGAGAGACCCAGTACTTC,CASSRERTLRETQYF,TRBJ2-5,TRBV3-1,few,-
TGCGCCAGCAGCCCATTCTTGGGTCTAGCGGGGCCGAGAGAGCAGTTCTTC,CASSPFLGLAGPREQFF,TRBJ2-1,TRBV5-1,few,TRBD2
TGTGCCAGCAGTTGGACTAGCGTCGTCCGAGAGACCCAGTACTTC,CASSWTSVVRETQYF,TRBJ2-5,TRBV6-5,-,TRBD2
TGTGCCAGCAGGGTGACAGGGGAGAGCTACGAGCAGTACTTC,CASRVTGESYEQYF,TRBJ2-7,TRBV28,-,TRBD1
TGCAGCCTCAGATACACAGATACGCAGTATTTT,CSLRYTDTQYF,TRBJ2-3,TRBV29-1,-,-
TGCAGCGTTATCGTCCCCAGGGGAGGTGATGGCTACACCTTC,CSVIVPRGGDGYTF,TRBJ1-2,TRBV29-1,few,-
TGTGCCAGCAGCCAAGGGGGACAGTCTATCTACGAGCAGTACTTC,CASSQGGQSIYEQYF,TRBJ2-7,TRBV4-2,few,TRBD1
TGTGCCAGCAGTTTGGACATCCCAGGGGACAGCAGAGCCTACGAGCAGTACTTC,CASSLDIPGDSRAYEQYF,TRBJ2-7,TRBV27,-,TRBD1
TGTGCCAGCAGCCCGCCGGGGCCAGGAAACTATGGCTACACCTTC,CASSPPGPGNYGYTF,TRBJ1-2,TRBV7-2,once,-
TGTGCCACCAGACAGGGGTCCTACGAGCAGTACTTC,CATRQGSYEQYF,TRBJ2-7,TRBV28,-,TRBD1
TGTGCCAGCAGGAAGGGAGGCACTGAAGCTTTCTTT,CASRKGGTEAFF,TRBJ1-1,TRBV27,-,-
TGCAGTGCCCGGCCGGGGGGCAGCTATGGCTACACCTTC,CSARPGGSYGYTF,TRBJ1-2,TRBV20-1,few,-
TGTGCCAGCAGCCAAGAGAATGGGCGGGGGGTCACAGATACGCAGTATTTT,CASSQENGRGVTDTQYF,TRBJ2-3,TRBV4-2,few,TRBD2
TGCAGTGCCCTAGGGTGGTCGGACAGCCTAGGGGAAGCTTTCTTT,CSALGWSDSLGEAFF,TRBJ1-1,TRBV20-1,-,-
TGTGCCAGCAGCGTAGAACTAGCGGGGGGAGCCCAAAGCACAGATACGCAGTATTTT,CASSVELAGGAQSTDTQYF,TRBJ2-3,TRBV9,-,TRBD2
TGTGCCAGCAGCCGTCCGGGACGCTACTACGAGCAGTACTTC,CASSRPGRYYEQYF,TRBJ2-7,TRBV3-1,few,-
TGTGCCAGCAGTTACTCCGACAGAAACGCTGAAGCTTTCTTT,CASSYSDRNAEAFF,TRBJ1-1,TRBV6-6,-,-
TGTGCCAGCAGCCAAAGGAGCGGGACCGGACTCCCCTCCGGCGATTCACCCCTCCACTTT,CASSQRSGTGLPSGDSPLHF,TRBJ1-6,TRBV14,few,-
TGCAGTGCTAGGGATGATCGATACAATGAGCAGTTCTTC,CSARDDRYNEQFF,TRBJ2-1,TRBV20-1,many,-